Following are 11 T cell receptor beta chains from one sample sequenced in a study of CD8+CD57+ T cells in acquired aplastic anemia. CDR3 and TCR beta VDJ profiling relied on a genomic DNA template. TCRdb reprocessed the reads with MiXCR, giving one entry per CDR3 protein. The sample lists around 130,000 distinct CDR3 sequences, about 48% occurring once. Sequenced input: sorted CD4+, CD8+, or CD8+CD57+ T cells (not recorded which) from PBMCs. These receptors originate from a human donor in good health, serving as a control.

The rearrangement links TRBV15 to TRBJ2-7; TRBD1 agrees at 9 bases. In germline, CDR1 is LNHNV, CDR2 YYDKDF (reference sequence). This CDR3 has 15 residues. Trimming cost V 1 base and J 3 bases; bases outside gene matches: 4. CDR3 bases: TGTGCCACCAGCAGAGGCGGGACAGGGATCTACGAGCAGTACTTC. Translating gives CATSRGGTGIYEQYF.

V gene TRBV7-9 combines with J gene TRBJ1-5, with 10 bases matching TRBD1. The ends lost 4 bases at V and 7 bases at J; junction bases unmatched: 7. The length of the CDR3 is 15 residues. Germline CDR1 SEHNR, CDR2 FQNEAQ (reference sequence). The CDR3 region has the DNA TGTGCCAGCAGCTCAGAGGGGGACAGGGGCCAGCCCCAGCATTTT. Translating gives CASSSEGDRGQPQHF.

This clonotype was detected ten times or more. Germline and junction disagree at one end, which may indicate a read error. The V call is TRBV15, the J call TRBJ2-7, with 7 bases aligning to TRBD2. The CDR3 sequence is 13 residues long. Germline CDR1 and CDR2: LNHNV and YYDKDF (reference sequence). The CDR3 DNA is TGTGCCCCCAGCAGATTAAGACTAGCCCAGCAGTACTTC. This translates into CAPSRLRLAQQYF. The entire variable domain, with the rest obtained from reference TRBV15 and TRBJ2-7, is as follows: DAMVIQNPRYQVTQFGKPVTLSCSQTLNHNVMYWYQQKSSQAPKLLFHYYDKDFNNEADTPDNFQSRRPNTSFCFLDIRSPGLGDTAMYLCAPSRLRLAQQYFGPGTRLTVT.

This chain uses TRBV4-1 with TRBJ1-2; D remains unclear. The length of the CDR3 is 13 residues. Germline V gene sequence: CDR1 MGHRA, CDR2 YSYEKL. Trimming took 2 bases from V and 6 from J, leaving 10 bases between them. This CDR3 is CASSQTYGDGYTF. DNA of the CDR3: TGCGCCAGCAGCCAAACGTATGGTGATGGCTACACCTTC.

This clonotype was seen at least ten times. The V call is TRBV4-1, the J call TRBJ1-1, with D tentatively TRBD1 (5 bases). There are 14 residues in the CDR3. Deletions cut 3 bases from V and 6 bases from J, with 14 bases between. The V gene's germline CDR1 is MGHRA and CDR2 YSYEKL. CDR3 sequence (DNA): TGCGCCAGCAGCCACCCAGGGCGGCGGCCTGAAGCTTTCTTT. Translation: CASSHPGRRPEAFF.

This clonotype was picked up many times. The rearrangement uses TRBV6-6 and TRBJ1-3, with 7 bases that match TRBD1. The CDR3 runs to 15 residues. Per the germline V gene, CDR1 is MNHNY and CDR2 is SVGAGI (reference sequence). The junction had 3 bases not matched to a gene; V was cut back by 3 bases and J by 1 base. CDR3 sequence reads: CASSYQGVSGNTIYF. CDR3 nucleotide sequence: TGTGCCAGCAGTTATCAGGGGGTTTCTGGAAACACCATATATTTT.

The DNA of the CDR3 is TGTGCCACAGGGGGCGGGGAGACCCAGTACTTC. Its translation: CATGGGETQYF. V and J are TRBV10-3 and TRBJ2-4, with TRBD1 matching 8 bases. Near its end, the DNA agrees better with TRBJ2-5, so the J call may be wrong. CDR1 and CDR2 from the germline V gene are ENHRY and SYGVKD. This CDR3 has 11 amino acids.

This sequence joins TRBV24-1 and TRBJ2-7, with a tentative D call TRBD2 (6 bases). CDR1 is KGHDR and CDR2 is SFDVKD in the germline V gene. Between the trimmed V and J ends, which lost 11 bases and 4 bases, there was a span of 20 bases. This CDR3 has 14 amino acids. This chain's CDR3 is CASTPVGGSYEQYF. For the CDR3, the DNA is TGTGCCAGCACCCCGGTGGGGGGTTCGTACGAGCAGTACTTC.

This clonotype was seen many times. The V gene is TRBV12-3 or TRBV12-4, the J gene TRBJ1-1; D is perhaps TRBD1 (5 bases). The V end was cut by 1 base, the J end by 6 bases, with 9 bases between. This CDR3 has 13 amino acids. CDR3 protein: CASSLDARAEAFF. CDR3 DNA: TGTGCCAGCAGTTTAGATGCCAGGGCTGAAGCTTTCTTT.

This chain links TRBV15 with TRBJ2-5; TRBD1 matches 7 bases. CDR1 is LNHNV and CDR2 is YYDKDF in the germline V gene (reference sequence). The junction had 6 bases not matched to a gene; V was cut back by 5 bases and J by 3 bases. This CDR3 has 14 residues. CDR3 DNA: TGTGCCACCAGCCGGGACAGACCCAAAGAGACCCAGTACTTC. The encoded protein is CATSRDRPKETQYF.

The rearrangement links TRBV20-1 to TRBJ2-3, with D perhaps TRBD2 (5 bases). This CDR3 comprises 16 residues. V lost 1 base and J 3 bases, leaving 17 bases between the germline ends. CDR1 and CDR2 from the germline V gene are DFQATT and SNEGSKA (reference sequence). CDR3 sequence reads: CSARVGTSKGTDTQYF. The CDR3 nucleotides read TGCAGTGCTAGAGTGGGAACTAGTAAAGGAACAGATACGCAGTATTTT.